The entry below gives a single TCR beta chain sequence along with its context. Its cognate antigen is unknown. The repertoire was sequenced with immunoSEQ multiplex PCR; TCRdb's copy has only in-frame clones and lacks some. In the table there are about 130,000 clones, approximately 88% of which are singletons. The data belong to a study of T cell responses to AZD1222 COVID-19 vaccine. Findings and limits, study-wide: Unmutated variant regions are reportedly the target of nearly half of TCRs that are spike-specific.

CDR3 size: 13 residues. Between the trimmed V and J ends, which lost 5 bases and 7 bases, there was a span of 14 bases. The TCR comes from an adult in good health. The V and J genes are TRBV12-3 or TRBV12-4 and TRBJ1-1; possible D gene TRBD1, 6 bases. Sequenced material: peripheral blood, taken on day 0 of AZD1222 vaccination. For the CDR3, the DNA is TGTGCCAGCAGTCTGCGACAGGCTGGTGAAGCTTTCTTT. The encoded protein is CASSLRQAGEAFF.